This TCR beta chain was identified in a study of T-cell reconstitution after alpha-beta-depleted transplantation in children. Study-wide results and limits: Surviving recipient T cells and thymic progenitors produced the high day-60 TCRbeta diversity seen in some patients. About two months after transplant, alpha-beta T cells reportedly came from several hundred expanded graft clones. Newly generated T cells supplied most T-cell counts and diversity one year post-transplant.

This clonotype was seen only a few times. Its antigen is not known. A TCRbeta library incorporating unique molecular identifiers was prepared. TCRdb ran MiXCR on the PCR reads and lists one entry per CDR3 protein. The data hold about 110,000 distinct CDR3 sequences, with almost 6.5% observed a single time. The germline V gene has CDR1 ENHRY and CDR2 SYGVKD. There are 13 residues in the CDR3. V lost 10 bases, J lost 3 bases, and 6 bases stayed unmatched. Sequences were derived from PBMCs, mostly from graft donor cells, sampled 360 days after TCRalphabeta/CD19-depleted stem cell transplant. The chain combines TRBV10-3 with TRBJ2-4; 7 nucleotides line up with TRBD2. The receptor was isolated from a male patient between 2 and 15 years old who had a stem cell transplant for acute lymphoblastic leukemia, so the T cells may come from the graft donor. For the CDR3, the DNA is TGTGCCAGCGGGGGAGGGGTCAAAAACATTCAGTACTTC. Its protein is CASGGGVKNIQYF.